Presented here are 21 T cell receptor beta chains from one specimen sequenced in a study of metastatic and nonmetastatic thyroid tumors. The entire patient cohort was treatment-naive prior to thyroid surgery. MiXCR reprocessed the PCR reads for TCRdb. The data show about 34,000 clones, roughly a third seen once. The sequenced sample was tumor tissue. Source of these receptors: a female donor with papillary thyroid cancer or a benign thyroid nodule (not recorded which). Some clones in this sample may be carry-over from other donors' samples.

This clone was detected a few times. V and J are TRBV28 and TRBJ1-5; D is uncertain. Germline V gene lookup returns CDR1 MDHEN and CDR2 SYDVKM. V was clipped by 3 bases and J by 5 bases, with 8 bases between them. This CDR3 region has 13 residues. The CDR3 sequence: CASSLYGDQPQHF. The CDR3 bases are TGTGCCAGCAGTTTGTACGGGGATCAGCCCCAGCATTTT.

This sequence joins TRBV12-3 or TRBV12-4 and TRBJ2-6, with 10 bases that match TRBD1. This CDR3 region has 17 residues. Unmatched junction bases numbered 5, after V lost 6 bases and J lost 0 bases. In nucleotides, the CDR3 is TGTGCCAGCAGGCCGGGACAGGGGTCCTCTGGGGCCAACGTCCTGACTTTC. Its protein is CASRPGQGSSGANVLTF.

This chain joins TRBV7-9 and TRBJ2-1, with 7 nucleotides matching TRBD1. The CDR3 runs 14 residues. V trimming: 8 bases; J trimming: 6 bases; junction bases outside the gene matches: 10. Germline CDR1 reads SEHNR; CDR2 reads FQNEAQ (reference sequence). The CDR3 protein is CASLETGRRNEQFF. CDR3 bases: TGTGCCAGCCTAGAGACAGGGCGACGCAATGAGCAGTTCTTC.

This clone was observed a handful of times. V and J are TRBV15 and TRBJ2-7; 10 bases align to TRBD2. Germline lookup yields CDR1 LNHNV and CDR2 YYDKDF (reference sequence). V gave up 5 bases and J gave up 0 bases; unmatched junction bases: 10. The CDR3 runs to 17 residues. CDR3 DNA: TGTGCCACCAGCCGGATTAGGGCTAGCGGGGGCTCCTACGAGCAGTACTTC. Translated, it gives CATSRIRASGGSYEQYF.

The gene calls are TRBV28 and TRBJ2-7, with D possibly being TRBD2 (6 bases). Trimming removed 5 bases from V and 4 bases from J, with 9 bases in between. The germline CDR1 and CDR2 sequences are MDHEN and SYDVKM. This CDR3 is built from 12 residues. DNA for the CDR3: TGTGCCAGCAGTAATGCGGGGTACGAGCAGTACTTC. This translates into CASSNAGYEQYF.

This chain joins TRBV12-3 or TRBV12-4 and TRBJ2-1; the D is unclear. Trimming removed 6 bases from V and 8 bases from J, with 11 bases in between. This CDR3 comprises 12 residues. The CDR3 is CASSAKGDEQFF. The CDR3 DNA sequence: TGTGCCAGCAGCGCGAAAGGAGATGAGCAGTTCTTC.

There are many counts of this clone. The rearrangement joins TRBV6-1 to TRBJ2-1, with 10 bases identical to TRBD2. V lost 5 bases to trimming and J lost 10 bases; unmatched junction nucleotides: 11. Germline V CDR1 and CDR2: MNHNS, SASEGT. This CDR3 region has 15 residues. In DNA form, the CDR3 reads TGTGCCAGCAGTCCAGAAGCGGGAGGGCCTCTCGAGCAGTTCTTC. The encoded protein is CASSPEAGGPLEQFF.

This sequence joins TRBV7-3 and TRBJ2-7; 8 bases agree with TRBD1. Per the germline V gene, CDR1 is SGHTA and CDR2 is FQGTGA. Trimming removed 2 bases from V and 2 bases from J; junction bases left unmatched: 5. The CDR3 totals 15 residues. The CDR3 loop is CASSLLGTGTYEQYF. The CDR3, as DNA: TGTGCCAGCAGCTTATTAGGGACAGGCACCTACGAGCAGTACTTC.

The chain employs TRBV11-2 and TRBJ1-2; the D is unclear. V lost 1 base and J lost 4, with 4 bases in between. Germline V CDR1 and CDR2: SGHAT, FQNNGV. The CDR3 extends over 12 amino acids. In DNA, the CDR3 is TGTGCCAGCAGCTTAGCCAGCTATGGCTACACCTTC. Protein sequence: CASSLASYGYTF.

This chain joins TRBV9 and TRBJ2-3, with 7 bases aligning to TRBD2. CDR1 and CDR2 (germline): SGDLS, YYNGEE. J was trimmed by 6 bases and V by 1 base; bases with no gene match: 8. The CDR3 sequence is 15 residues long. The CDR3 coding sequence is TGTGCCAGCAGCGTAAGGCTAGCGGCCCTGGATACGCAGTATTTT. Its protein product is CASSVRLAALDTQYF. The whole variable domain, remainder taken from reference TRBV9 and TRBJ2-3, is DSGVTQTPKHLITATGQRVTLRCSPRSGDLSVYWYQQSLDQGLQFLIQYYNGEERAKGNILERFSAQQFPDLHSELNLSSLELGDSALYFCASSVRLAALDTQYFGPGTRLTVL.

V is TRBV11-2 and J is TRBJ1-1; D gene uncertain. The CDR3 consists of 16 residues. V gave up 0 bases and J gave up 4 bases, with 15 bases separating them. Germline V gene lookup returns CDR1 SGHAT and CDR2 FQNNGV. CDR3: CASSLDLPGKGTEAFF. The CDR3 coding sequence is TGTGCCAGCAGCTTAGATTTGCCGGGAAAGGGCACTGAAGCTTTCTTT.

This clone came up a few times. The chain recombines TRBV12-3 or TRBV12-4 with TRBJ2-7; TRBD2 matches 13 bases. J gave up 1 base and V 5 bases, and 8 bases lay outside the gene matches. CDR3 size: 17 residues. CDR3 residues: CASSAGLAGVLSYEQYF. CDR3 nucleotide sequence: TGTGCCAGCAGTGCCGGACTAGCGGGAGTACTTTCCTACGAGCAGTACTTC.

The chain is built from TRBV5-8 and TRBJ2-5, with unresolved D. Between the trimmed V and J ends, which lost 0 bases and 4 bases, there was a span of 7 bases. From germline, CDR1 is SGHTS and CDR2 YDEGEE. CDR3 length: 13 amino acids. The CDR3 DNA sequence: TGTGCCAGCAGCTTGGGTGTAGGAGAGACCCAGTACTTC. This encodes CASSLGVGETQYF.

This clone was picked up a small number of times. The chain has TRBV19 and TRBJ1-6; no clear D. V lost 2 bases and J 10 bases, leaving 6 bases between the germline ends. Germline V lookup: CDR1 LNHDA, CDR2 SQIVND (reference sequence). CDR3 length: 12 residues. The CDR3 spells CASSIPQSPLHF. Written as DNA, the CDR3 is TGTGCCAGTAGTATACCCCAGTCACCCCTCCACTTT.

V and J are TRBV20-1 and TRBJ2-2; unclear D gene. The germline V gene has CDR1 DFQATT and CDR2 SNEGSKA (reference sequence). The V end was cut by 1 base, the J end by 5 bases, with 5 bases between. The CDR3 contains 12 residues. The CDR3 nucleotides read TGCAGTGCTAGAGTCACTACCGGGGAGCTGTTTTTT. This codes for CSARVTTGELFF.

The chain joins TRBV6-5 to TRBJ2-7; the D gene is possibly TRBD2 (6 bases). V lost 2 bases to trimming and J lost 0 bases, with 17 bases between them. Germline V gene data show CDR1 as MNHEY and CDR2 as SVGAGI. This CDR3 region has 17 residues. The CDR3 DNA sequence: TGTGCCAGCAGTTACCCCGCCAGCCGGGAGAGCTCCTACGAGCAGTACTTC. The encoded protein is CASSYPASRESSYEQYF.

This clone came up a few times. J is TRBJ1-2 and V is TRBV19, with D unclear. The V gene's germline CDR1 is LNHDA and CDR2 SQIVND (reference sequence). V was shortened by 6 bases and J by 4 bases, with 12 bases between the two germline ends. CDR3 length equals 13 residues. CDR3 sequence: CASSPGTLYGYTF. DNA of the CDR3: TGTGCCAGTAGCCCAGGAACCCTCTATGGCTACACCTTC.

This clone was seen only a few times. This sequence joins TRBV28 and TRBJ2-7, with D perhaps matching TRBD2 (6 bases). The CDR3 consists of 14 residues. V was trimmed by 10 bases and J by 6 bases, leaving 22 bases between them. Germline assignment: CDR1 MDHEN and CDR2 SYDVKM. The CDR3 protein is CATRPREKHGEQYF. The CDR3 coding sequence is TGTGCCACCCGTCCCCGGGAGAAGCACGGCGAGCAGTACTTC.

There are a few counts of this clone. The J gene is TRBJ2-3, the V gene TRBV12-3 or TRBV12-4; 7 bases map to TRBD2. This CDR3 contains 16 residues. The J segment lost 2 bases and the V segment lost 3 bases, leaving 8 bases of the junction unmatched. CDR3 region: CASSFALADNTDTQYF. CDR3 DNA sequence: TGTGCCAGCAGTTTCGCGCTAGCGGATAACACAGATACGCAGTATTTT.

The genes are TRBV4-3 and TRBJ1-4; TRBD1 might be the D (6 bases). The CDR3 runs to 13 residues. Germline-derived CDR1 and CDR2 are LGHNA and YSLEER. This CDR3 is CDYRVRGWEKLFF. The CDR3 DNA is TGCGACTACAGGGTCAGGGGTTGGGAAAAACTGTTTTTT.

This sequence joins TRBV19 and TRBJ2-1, with 10 bases that match TRBD1. Germline V gene sequence: CDR1 LNHDA, CDR2 SQIVND (reference sequence). This CDR3 has 15 amino acids. V gave up 4 bases and J gave up 5 bases; unmatched junction bases: 5. In nucleotides, the CDR3 is TGTGCCAGTAGTACAGGGACAGGGGAAAACAATGAGCAGTTCTTC. As protein: CASSTGTGENNEQFF.